One sample yielded the 18 T cell receptor beta chains listed below, sequenced in a study of blood T cell repertoires in COVID-19. TCRdb keeps only in-frame clones here, not all; method: immunoSEQ multiplex PCR. The table records about 220,000 clones, roughly 84% of them present only once. Sequencing was performed on peripheral blood. The receptors here all came from a woman aged 55 to 70 who had recovered from COVID-19.

This chain links TRBV19 with TRBJ1-4; 7 bases fit TRBD1. This CDR3 comprises 15 residues. J was trimmed by 4 bases and V by 5 bases; bases with no gene match: 7. Germline CDR1 and CDR2: LNHDA and SQIVND (reference sequence). CDR3 sequence (DNA): TGTGCCAGTAGTCTGGGACAGCTTTATAATGAAAAACTGTTTTTT. Protein sequence: CASSLGQLYNEKLFF.

This clone was recorded many times. The rearrangement links TRBV19 to TRBJ2-1; 12 bases map to TRBD2. V shed 4 bases, J shed 3 bases, and the junction held 13 bases outside the gene matches. The CDR3 is 19 amino acids. CDR1 and CDR2 (germline): LNHDA, SQIVND (reference sequence). The CDR3: CASSTGLAGSFDYYNEQFF. CDR3 bases: TGTGCCAGTAGTACAGGACTAGCGGGGTCATTTGATTACTACAATGAGCAGTTCTTC. Using reference TRBV19 and TRBJ2-1 for the parts outside the CDR3, the full variable domain is DGGITQSPKYLFRKEGQNVTLSCEQNLNHDAMYWYRQDPGQGLRLIYYSQIVNDFQKGDIAEGYSVSREKKESFPLTVTSAQKNPTAFYLCASSTGLAGSFDYYNEQFFGPGTRLTVL.

The chain recombines TRBV27 with TRBJ2-1; no reliable D call. CDR3 length equals 16 residues. Per the germline V gene, CDR1 is MNHEY and CDR2 is SMNVEV (reference sequence). The ends were cut back, 5 bases at V and 3 bases at J, with 17 bases in the middle. CDR3 amino acids: CASSLISFGNYNEQFF. CDR3 sequence (DNA): TGTGCCAGCAGTCTAATCTCTTTTGGTAACTACAATGAGCAGTTCTTC.

The chain combines TRBV5-1 with TRBJ1-5; 12 nucleotides match TRBD1. The V gene end was trimmed by 4 bases and the J gene end by 4 bases; junction bases not matched to a gene: 9. CDR3 length: 17 amino acids. The V gene's germline CDR1 is SGHRS and CDR2 YFSETQ. For the CDR3, the DNA is TGCGCCAGCAGCCCGGGACAGGGGGCGCCGGGAAATCAGCCCCAGCATTTT. Translating it yields CASSPGQGAPGNQPQHF.

The chain couples TRBV19 to TRBJ2-3, with unresolved D. Trimming removed 8 bases at V and 2 bases at J, with 11 bases between. Germline assignment: CDR1 LNHDA and CDR2 SQIVND (reference sequence). CDR3 length: 13 residues. CDR3 loop: CASEIPNTDTQYF. In nucleotides, the CDR3 is TGTGCCAGTGAGATCCCGAACACAGATACGCAGTATTTT.

The gene calls are TRBV7-9 and TRBJ2-6; D is perhaps TRBD1 (6 bases). From germline, CDR1 is SEHNR and CDR2 FQNEAQ (reference sequence). Trimming pared 6 bases from V and 1 base from J, leaving 13 bases between. The CDR3 covers 16 residues. CDR3 in DNA: TGTGCCAGCAGACGCGAAACAGGGTCTGGGGCCAACGTCCTGACTTTC. It translates to CASRRETGSGANVLTF.

On this clone: An end of the junction does not agree with germline; a read error may underlie this. DNA for the CDR3: TGTGCTAGCAGCCCCGGGACAGGAAACTCCTACGAGCAGTACTTC. Amino acid sequence: CASSPGTGNSYEQYF. The chain is built from TRBV7-7 and TRBJ2-7; 8 bases align to TRBD1. Germline lookup yields CDR1 SSHAT and CDR2 FNYEAQ (reference sequence). This CDR3 comprises 15 residues. Looking up the rest from reference TRBV7-7 and TRBJ2-7 gives the full variable domain: GAGVSQSPRYKVTKRGQDVTLRCDPISSHATLYWYQQALGQGPEFLTYFNYEAQPDKSGLPSDRFSAERPEGSISTLTIQRTEQRDSAMYRCASSPGTGNSYEQYFGPGTRLTVT.

The chain employs TRBV5-6 and TRBJ2-2, with D unclear. Germline V gene data show CDR1 as SGHDT and CDR2 as YYEEEE. The CDR3 spans 16 residues. With 7 bases removed from V and 3 bases from J, the gap between germline ends came to 19 bases. CDR3 DNA sequence: TGTGCCAGCCCTCCAATAGTGTGGGCGCACACCGGGGAGCTGTTTTTT. This translates into CASPPIVWAHTGELFF.

A few counts support this clone. The V and J genes are TRBV4-1 and TRBJ1-5; perhaps TRBD1 as D (6 bases). V was clipped by 3 bases and J by 1 base, with 7 bases between them. The germline V gene has CDR1 MGHRA and CDR2 YSYEKL. This CDR3 comprises 14 residues. In DNA form, the CDR3 reads TGCGCCAGCAGCCAGGGGGCAAGCAATCAGCCCCAGCATTTT. Amino acids: CASSQGASNQPQHF.

The V gene is TRBV7-2, the J gene TRBJ2-7; 10 bases are a match to TRBD1. Germline values: CDR1 SGHTA, CDR2 FQGNSA. The CDR3 totals 14 residues. With V trimmed by 5 bases and J by 4 bases, 5 bases remained unmatched. CDR3 amino acids: CASSRDRGKYEQYF. The CDR3 DNA sequence: TGTGCCAGCAGCCGGGACAGGGGAAAATACGAGCAGTACTTC.

The gene calls are TRBV21-1 and TRBJ1-4; the listed D gene, TRBD1, was not tested against the DNA. TRBV21-1 is a pseudogene. This CDR3 has 17 residues. CDR3 sequence (DNA): TGTGCCAGGGGGGGACCGGGACAGGGGATGTCTCGCGAAAAACTGTTTTTT. This translates into CARGGPGQGMSREKLFF.

The gene calls are TRBV30 and TRBJ2-5, with 10 nucleotides matching TRBD1. From germline, CDR1 is GTSNPN and CDR2 SVGIG (reference sequence). The CDR3 extends over 15 amino acids. The J segment lost 4 bases and the V segment lost 2 bases, leaving 7 bases of the junction unmatched. CDR3 DNA: TGTGCCTGGAGTCTTGGGACAGGGGAAGGAGAGACCCAGTACTTC. This codes for CAWSLGTGEGETQYF.

This chain uses TRBV18 with TRBJ1-3, with a weak D call TRBD1 (5 bases). CDR3 length equals 12 residues. Trimming took off 3 bases at V and 8 bases at J, with 8 bases between the two ends. Germline lookup yields CDR1 KGHSH and CDR2 LQKENI. The CDR3 sequence: CASSPGRDTIYF. The CDR3 nucleotides are TGTGCCAGCTCACCTGGCAGGGACACCATATATTTT. The whole variable domain, filled in from reference TRBV18 and TRBJ1-3, reads NAGVMQNPRHLVRRRGQEARLRCSPMKGHSHVYWYRQLPEEGLKFMVYLQKENIIDESGMPKERFSAEFPKEGPSILRIQQVVRGDSAAYFCASSPGRDTIYFGEGSWLTVV.

The chain recombines TRBV29-1 with TRBJ1-1; D is unclear. In germline, CDR1 is SQVTM, CDR2 ANQGSEA. The CDR3 sequence is 13 residues long. Trimming pared 7 bases from V and 4 bases from J, leaving 16 bases between. CDR3 sequence (DNA): TGCAGCGCCGACCGGGGAGTGGGCACTGAAGCTTTCTTT. Translation: CSADRGVGTEAFF. Combining the CDR3 with reference TRBV29-1 and TRBJ1-1 gives the whole variable domain SAVISQKPSRDICQRGTSLTIQCQVDSQVTMMFWYRQQPGQSLTLIATANQGSEATYESGFVIDKFPISRPNLTFSTLTVSNMSPEDSSIYLCSADRGVGTEAFFGQGTRLTVV.

This chain uses TRBV27 with TRBJ2-3, with 7 nucleotides matching TRBD2. Trimming cost V 3 bases and J 1 base; bases outside gene matches: 10. Germline CDR1 and CDR2: MNHEY and SMNVEV (reference sequence). The CDR3 extends over 17 amino acids. Here the CDR3 reads CASSFLAVGGGTDTQYF. CDR3 DNA: TGTGCCAGCAGTTTTCTAGCGGTCGGGGGAGGCACAGATACGCAGTATTTT.

The chain uses TRBV5-1 and TRBJ2-1; 12 positions match TRBD2. The CDR3 spans 18 residues. V shed 6 bases, J shed 7 bases, and the junction held 17 bases outside the gene matches. The germline gives CDR1 SGHRS, CDR2 YFSETQ. The CDR3 DNA reads as TGCGCCAGCAACCCTAGCGGGGGGGCCCAAACCCCAAGAAATGAGCAGTTCTTC. Translated: CASNPSGGAQTPRNEQFF.

Within the sample, this clone is medium-sized (0.01 to 0.1%). V gene TRBV11-2 combines with J gene TRBJ1-4; 7 positions match TRBD1. CDR1 and CDR2 from the germline V gene are SGHAT and FQNNGV. The J segment lost 11 bases and the V segment lost 4 bases, leaving 7 bases of the junction unmatched. The CDR3 is 13 amino acids. The CDR3 region is CASSSGPRGKLFF. The CDR3 nucleotides are TGTGCCAGCAGCTCGGGCCCCAGGGGGAAACTGTTTTTT.

The J gene is TRBJ1-3, the V gene TRBV6-6; D gene uncertain. Germline lookup yields CDR1 MNHNY and CDR2 SVGAGI (reference sequence). CDR3 length: 13 residues. Trimming cost V 5 bases and J 4 bases, with 9 bases left between them. CDR3 region: CASSSGRGNTIYF. CDR3 nucleotides: TGTGCCAGCAGTAGTGGCAGGGGAAACACCATATATTTT.